The T cell receptor (beta chain) under discussion was sequenced for a study of T cell repertoires in cytomegalovirus infection. Study as a whole: The public TCR beta signatures pointed to both CMV infection and matching HLA type.

The germline V gene has CDR1 MNHEY and CDR2 SVGAGI. There are 14 residues in the CDR3. V lost 6 bases to trimming and J lost 5 bases, with 16 bases between them. Each CDR3 protein is one row after TCRdb ran MiXCR on the reads. The sample contains under 850,000 distinct CDR3 sequences, approximately 34% of which appear only once. This clonotype was detected ten times or more. Its antigen is not identified. Broader study findings: Totalled public TCR beta family frequency picked out people who carried CMV plus the relevant HLA. The ex vivo response showed dominance by HLA-C-restricted CMV-specific TCR beta clonotypes.

The specimen was PBMCs. The origin of this receptor is a human donor in good health (CMV status not recorded). Some clones in this sample may be carry-over from other donors' samples. V gene TRBV6-5 combines with J gene TRBJ1-1; D gene ambiguous. CDR3 nucleotides: TGTGCCAGCAGCTACGGAGGTGGAGGTACTGAAGCTTTCTTT. Protein product: CASSYGGGGTEAFF.